These 16 T cell receptor beta chains were sequenced from one sample in a study of CD8 T cells in ankylosing spondylitis. A single record per CDR3 protein comes from TCRdb applying MiXCR to the 5' RACE reads. Of 150,000 to 200,000 distinct CDR3 sequences in the sample, 30% to 35% were seen once. The sample consisted of synovial fluid, either unsorted or a sorted T cell fraction (not recorded which). Source of these receptors: a male donor with ankylosing spondylitis.

This clonotype was detected once. The V and J genes are TRBV20-1 and TRBJ2-1; 9 bases align to TRBD2. This CDR3 contains 13 residues. V lost 5 bases, J lost 2 bases, and 1 base stayed unmatched. Germline CDR1 and CDR2: DFQATT and SNEGSKA (reference sequence). CDR3 DNA sequence: TGCAGTGCTGTAGCGGGGGCCTACAATGAGCAGTTCTTC. This sequence encodes CSAVAGAYNEQFF.

In this sample, this clonotype turned up a few times. The V call is TRBV9, the J call TRBJ1-1; 7 bases fit TRBD1. The length of the CDR3 is 14 residues. Losses at the gene ends were 0 bases for V and 4 bases for J; bases not matched to a gene: 3. The germline V gene encodes CDR1 SGDLS and CDR2 YYNGEE. CDR3 sequence (DNA): TGTGCCAGCAGCGTAGACCCAGGGGGCACTGAAGCTTTCTTT. This encodes CASSVDPGGTEAFF.

This chain connects TRBV2 to TRBJ1-2; TRBD1 aligns across 11 bases. The CDR3 loop spans 17 amino acids. The germline V gene has CDR1 SNHLY and CDR2 FYNNEI. Trimming took 5 bases from V and 4 from J; bases not matched to a gene: 12. This CDR3 reads CASSPGQGVGGSYGYTF. The DNA for the CDR3 is TGTGCCAGCAGTCCGGGACAGGGGGTTGGTGGTAGCTATGGCTACACCTTC.

About this clonotype itself: One base away lies a much larger clone, so this may be a sequencing read error. The gene calls are TRBV12-3 or TRBV12-4 and TRBJ2-3; possible D gene TRBD2, 5 bases. V gave up 6 bases and J gave up 6 bases, with 7 bases separating them. The length of the CDR3 is 11 residues. CDR3 sequence: CASSRRDTQYF. DNA of the CDR3: TGTGCCAGCAGCAGGAGGGATACGCAGTATTTT.

The rearrangement uses TRBV28 and TRBJ1-1; no clear D. Deletions cut 6 bases from V and 5 bases from J, with 13 bases between. Per germline, CDR1 MDHEN and CDR2 SYDVKM. The CDR3 extends over 13 amino acids. Here the CDR3 DNA reads TGTGCCAGCAGCGGGAGCACATCGACTGAAGCTTTCTTT. This codes for CASSGSTSTEAFF.

This clonotype was recorded a few times. The chain couples TRBV4-2 to TRBJ2-7, with TRBD2 as a possible D gene (6 bases). Between the trimmed V and J ends, which lost 0 bases and 7 bases, there was a span of 16 bases. From germline, CDR1 is LGHNA and CDR2 YNFKEQ. The CDR3 runs to 15 residues. Here the CDR3 reads CASSQERTGVREQYF. In DNA, the CDR3 is TGTGCCAGCAGCCAAGAGAGGACGGGAGTTCGAGAGCAGTACTTC.

The chain employs TRBV12-3 or TRBV12-4 and TRBJ2-5; 15 bases map to TRBD2. The CDR3 runs to 19 residues. The V and J ends lost 5 bases and 5 bases, in that order; junction bases with no gene match: 15. CDR3 amino acids: CASSAGRGTSGRFWETQYF. CDR3 nucleotide sequence: TGTGCCAGCAGTGCCGGGCGGGGGACTAGCGGGAGGTTTTGGGAGACCCAGTACTTC.

CDR3: CASSSSPGVSSYNEQFF. As DNA, the CDR3 is TGTGCCAGCAGCTCTAGCCCGGGCGTCAGCTCCTACAATGAGCAGTTCTTC. The rearrangement links TRBV7-3 to TRBJ2-1, with D possibly being TRBD2 (5 bases). Germline-derived CDR1 and CDR2 are SGHTA and FQGTGA. The CDR3 sequence is 17 residues long. Trimming removed 4 bases at V and 0 bases at J, with 16 bases between.

V and J are TRBV2 and TRBJ2-3, with unresolved D. Per the germline V gene, CDR1 is SNHLY and CDR2 is FYNNEI. The CDR3 runs 14 residues. Trimming stripped 9 bases from V and 0 bases from J, with 13 bases between. As DNA, the CDR3 is TGTGCCAGTCAGCGAGCAGGAAGCACAGATACGCAGTATTTT. This gives the protein CASQRAGSTDTQYF. The variable domain in full, with the rest retrieved from reference TRBV2 and TRBJ2-3, is EPEVTQTPSHQVTQMGQEVILRCVPISNHLYFYWYRQILGQKVEFLVSFYNNEISEKSEIFDDQFSVERPDGSNFTLKIRSTKLEDSAMYFCASQRAGSTDTQYFGPGTRLTVL.

This clonotype was counted a few times. The chain has TRBV5-1 and TRBJ2-7; 10 nucleotides align to TRBD2. Germline lookup yields CDR1 SGHRS and CDR2 YFSETQ. This CDR3 comprises 18 residues. The ends lost 2 bases at V and 0 bases at J; junction bases unmatched: 11. The CDR3 loop reads CASSFQTGLAESSYEQYF. CDR3 in DNA: TGCGCCAGCAGCTTCCAAACCGGACTAGCGGAAAGCTCCTACGAGCAGTACTTC.

The rearrangement uses TRBV27 and TRBJ2-5; TRBD1 aligns across 7 bases. Germline V gene lookup returns CDR1 MNHEY and CDR2 SMNVEV (reference sequence). The CDR3 totals 15 residues. The J segment lost 5 bases and the V segment lost 2 bases, leaving 8 bases of the junction unmatched. DNA of the CDR3: TGTGCCAGCAGTTTAGGGCAGGGGGTTAGGGAGACCCAGTACTTC. Protein product: CASSLGQGVRETQYF.

The chain couples TRBV6-5 to TRBJ1-2; 11 bases are a match to TRBD1. The CDR3 sequence is 16 residues long. V gave up 0 bases and J gave up 7 bases; unmatched junction bases: 7. CDR1 is MNHEY, CDR2 SVGAGI, per germline. The CDR3 here is CASSYSMDRGQSGYTF. CDR3 nucleotides: TGTGCCAGCAGTTACTCGATGGACAGGGGGCAATCTGGCTACACCTTC.

The V and J genes are TRBV12-3 or TRBV12-4 and TRBJ1-2, with TRBD1 matching 9 bases. CDR3 size: 17 residues. The V segment lost 6 bases and the J segment 4 bases; nucleotides outside the gene matches: 15. CDR3 DNA: TGTGCCAGCAGCCATGCCAGGGACAGGGCCTTTGGCTATGGCTACACCTTC. Translated, it gives CASSHARDRAFGYGYTF.

The V gene is TRBV12-3 or TRBV12-4, the J gene TRBJ1-1; TRBD1 is a possible D gene (6 bases). The CDR3 is made up of 15 amino acids. Trimming cost V 4 bases and J 1 base, with 13 bases left between them. DNA of the CDR3: TGTGCCAGCAGTTACCGGCAGGGGAGGAACACTGAAGCTTTCTTT. The encoded protein is CASSYRQGRNTEAFF.

The chain joins TRBV20-1 to TRBJ1-1; 7 bases line up with TRBD1. Germline assignment: CDR1 DFQATT and CDR2 SNEGSKA (reference sequence). This CDR3 region has 14 residues. Trimming removed 5 bases from V and 1 base from J; junction bases left unmatched: 7. The CDR3 spells CSALRTGPNTEAFF. CDR3 in DNA: TGCAGTGCTCTCCGGACAGGCCCGAACACTGAAGCTTTCTTT.

This chain uses TRBV9 with TRBJ1-1; a weak D match, TRBD1 (6 bases). The germline V and J ends were trimmed by 3 bases and 5 bases, with 17 bases remaining between them. CDR3 length equals 15 residues. Germline V gives CDR1 SGDLS, CDR2 YYNGEE. DNA of the CDR3: TGTGCCAGCAGCGCCAGCTCGGGGGGCCGAACTGAAGCTTTCTTT. Protein product: CASSASSGGRTEAFF.